What follows are 21 T cell receptor beta chains derived from one specimen sequenced in a study of blood T cell repertoires in COVID-19. Measured with immunoSEQ multiplex PCR; TCRdb has only the in-frame clones, and not every one. The data contain approximately 300,000 clones, more than 90% of them singletons. Sample: PBMCs or T cells enriched from blood (not recorded which). The source of these receptors is a man aged 60-69 years who had recovered from COVID-19.

The gene calls are TRBV4-1 and TRBJ2-7; a possible D gene is TRBD1 (5 bases). The CDR3 is 13 residues long. Trimming took 2 bases from V and 6 from J, leaving 11 bases between them. CDR1 is MGHRA and CDR2 is YSYEKL in the germline V gene. The DNA for the CDR3 is TGCGCCAGCAGCCAAAACCCAGGGTTCGAGCAGTACTTC. Translation gives CASSQNPGFEQYF.

The chain joins TRBV10-3 to TRBJ2-7; TRBD2 aligns across 7 bases. Germline assignment: CDR1 ENHRY and CDR2 SYGVKD. The CDR3 is 16 amino acids. The J segment lost 7 bases and the V segment lost 6 bases, leaving 18 bases of the junction unmatched. The CDR3 loop reads CAISPKRSSGGSEQYF. The CDR3 nucleotides are TGTGCCATCAGCCCAAAACGTTCTAGCGGTGGGAGTGAGCAGTACTTC.

The rearrangement joins TRBV7-2 to TRBJ2-3; 7 bases are shared with TRBD2. V shed 4 bases, J shed 4 bases, and the junction held 8 bases outside the gene matches. The CDR3 length is 15 residues. Germline V CDR1 and CDR2: SGHTA, FQGNSA. The CDR3 protein is CASSSGGVGADTQYF. CDR3 nucleotides: TGTGCCAGCAGCTCTGGGGGGGTGGGGGCAGATACGCAGTATTTT.

This chain connects TRBV5-4 to TRBJ1-5, with 7 bases identical to TRBD1. Germline V gene sequence: CDR1 SGHNT, CDR2 YYREEE (reference sequence). The CDR3 runs to 12 residues. With 2 bases clipped from V and 8 bases from J, the junction kept 1 base outside the gene matches. Here the CDR3 DNA reads TGTGCCAGCAGCTTCGACAGGGAGCCCCAGCATTTT. Translating it yields CASSFDREPQHF.

The gene calls are TRBV9 and TRBJ1-1, with no clear D. This CDR3 is 13 amino acids long. Germline CDR1 reads SGDLS; CDR2 reads YYNGEE. Trimming removed 0 bases at V and 1 base at J, with 4 bases between. CDR3 residues: CASSVAGNTEAFF. The CDR3 DNA reads as TGTGCCAGCAGCGTAGCGGGGAACACTGAAGCTTTCTTT.

This chain uses TRBV19 with TRBJ1-2; TRBD1 might be the D (6 bases). The CDR3 is 13 amino acids. The germline V and J ends were trimmed by 5 bases and 4 bases, with 11 bases remaining between them. Germline loops: CDR1 LNHDA, CDR2 SQIVND (reference sequence). CDR3 DNA: TGTGCCAGTAGTCTGATCAGGGGCTATGGCTACACCTTC. This sequence encodes CASSLIRGYGYTF.

The V gene is TRBV5-1, the J gene TRBJ1-3; 8 nucleotides agree with TRBD1. The V gene's germline CDR1 is SGHRS and CDR2 YFSETQ. The CDR3 has 14 residues. With 4 bases clipped from V and 3 bases from J, the junction kept 3 bases outside the gene matches. The CDR3 bases are TGCGCCAGCAGCGTAGGGACAGGTGGAAACACCATATATTTT. Protein: CASSVGTGGNTIYF. The full variable domain, its missing parts supplied by reference TRBV5-1 and TRBJ1-3, is KAGVTQTPRYLIKTRGQQVTLSCSPISGHRSVSWYQQTPGQGLQFLFEYFSETQRNKGNFPGRFSGRQFSNSRSEMNVSTLELGDSALYLCASSVGTGGNTIYFGEGSWLTVV.

This clone was counted a single time. The chain combines TRBV6-5 with TRBJ1-5; tentative D call: TRBD1 (5 bases). Per germline, CDR1 MNHEY and CDR2 SVGAGI. CDR3 length equals 13 residues. V lost 7 bases and J 2 bases, leaving 9 bases between the germline ends. The chain's CDR3 is CASIQQGNQPQHF. The CDR3 DNA reads TGTGCCAGCATCCAACAGGGCAATCAGCCCCAGCATTTT.

The CDR3 DNA reads as TGCGCCAGCAGCTTGCTTATGGAGGCTGGCTACACCTTC. This sequence encodes CASSLLMEAGYTF. This chain uses TRBV5-1 with TRBJ1-2; no clear D. Trimming removed 1 base at V and 7 bases at J, with 11 bases between. The CDR3 spans 13 residues. Germline V gives CDR1 SGHRS, CDR2 YFSETQ. Drawing the rest from reference TRBV5-1 and TRBJ1-2, the complete variable domain is KAGVTQTPRYLIKTRGQQVTLSCSPISGHRSVSWYQQTPGQGLQFLFEYFSETQRNKGNFPGRFSGRQFSNSRSEMNVSTLELGDSALYLCASSLLMEAGYTFGSGTRLTVV.

The chain has TRBV9 and TRBJ1-2; D unresolved. CDR3 size: 14 residues. The germline CDR1 and CDR2 sequences are SGDLS and YYNGEE. Trimming removed 4 bases from V and 5 bases from J, with 15 bases in between. The CDR3 here is CASSQDGSGYGYTF. In nucleotides, the CDR3 is TGTGCCAGCAGCCAGGACGGGAGCGGGTATGGCTACACCTTC. The whole variable domain, remainder taken from reference TRBV9 and TRBJ1-2, is DSGVTQTPKHLITATGQRVTLRCSPRSGDLSVYWYQQSLDQGLQFLIQYYNGEERAKGNILERFSAQQFPDLHSELNLSSLELGDSALYFCASSQDGSGYGYTFGSGTRLTVV.

V usage is TRBV6-5 and J usage is TRBJ2-1; weak D call: TRBD2 (6 bases). The CDR3 extends over 15 amino acids. Trimming removed 2 bases from V and 9 bases from J, with 17 bases in between. Germline-derived CDR1 and CDR2 are MNHEY and SVGAGI. This CDR3 reads CASSYRTLRGSEQFF. The CDR3 region has the DNA TGTGCCAGCAGTTACAGGACCCTCCGGGGGAGTGAGCAGTTCTTC.

The chain joins TRBV7-2 to TRBJ2-2; 8 bases agree with TRBD2. The CDR3 runs to 15 residues. Germline trimming cut 5 bases from V and 3 bases from J; bases unmatched to any gene: 5. CDR1 is SGHTA and CDR2 is FQGNSA in the germline V gene. As DNA, the CDR3 is TGTGCCAGCAGCAACCGGGGGGGGTACACCGGGGAGCTGTTTTTT. Amino acid sequence: CASSNRGGYTGELFF.

This chain's CDR3 is CSASRPIGEAETQYF. CDR3 bases: TGCAGTGCGAGTCGACCTATTGGGGAGGCGGAGACCCAGTACTTC. The chain joins TRBV20-1 to TRBJ2-5; maybe TRBD2 (6 bases). V lost 6 bases to trimming and J lost 5 bases, with 22 bases between them. The germline CDR1 and CDR2 sequences are DFQATT and SNEGSKA (reference sequence). CDR3 length: 15 residues.

V is TRBV4-2 and J is TRBJ1-4; the match to TRBD1 covers 11 bases. The V gene end was trimmed by 0 bases and the J gene end by 10 bases; junction bases not matched to a gene: 10. CDR1 is LGHNA and CDR2 is YNFKEQ in the germline V gene. This CDR3 spans 17 amino acids. This chain's CDR3 is CASSQDLRGQGVTKLFF. Written as DNA, the CDR3 is TGTGCCAGCAGCCAAGATCTTAGGGGACAGGGGGTGACAAAACTGTTTTTT.

The chain employs TRBV10-3 and TRBJ1-5, with D unresolved. V lost 7 bases and J 3 bases, leaving 10 bases between the germline ends. Germline V gene lookup returns CDR1 ENHRY and CDR2 SYGVKD. The CDR3 is 13 amino acids. The DNA of the CDR3 is TGTGCCATCAAGTCGGAGGTCAATCAGCCCCAGCATTTT. This codes for CAIKSEVNQPQHF.

The chain joins TRBV7-2 to TRBJ1-1, with 8 bases aligning to TRBD1. The germline CDR1 and CDR2 sequences are SGHTA and FQGNSA. V shed 5 bases, J shed 10 bases, and the junction held 15 bases outside the gene matches. This CDR3 has 15 residues. The CDR3, as DNA: TGTGCCAGCAGCCAATCCGGGACAGGACTCCGAGGAGCTTTCTTT. Amino acid sequence: CASSQSGTGLRGAFF.

This chain uses TRBV2 with TRBJ2-1, with 8 bases aligning to TRBD1. The CDR3 is made up of 13 amino acids. The germline gives CDR1 SNHLY, CDR2 FYNNEI. With 8 bases clipped from V and 8 bases from J, the junction kept 8 bases outside the gene matches. CDR3 protein: CASEDRASDEQFF. CDR3 DNA sequence: TGTGCCAGCGAGGACAGGGCGTCGGATGAGCAGTTCTTC.

The V gene is TRBV18, the J gene TRBJ1-2; the D is unclear. The V end lost 1 base, the J end lost 8 bases, and 11 bases lay between the germline ends. This CDR3 has 13 residues. Germline CDR1 KGHSH, CDR2 LQKENI. CDR3 sequence (DNA): TGTGCCAGCTCACCACGCGGGGAAGGCGGCTACACCTTC. Translating it yields CASSPRGEGGYTF.

The chain couples TRBV5-1 to TRBJ2-7; the match to TRBD2 covers 8 bases. V was clipped by 1 base and J by 2 bases; unmatched bases: 5. Per the germline V gene, CDR1 is SGHRS and CDR2 is YFSETQ. CDR3 length equals 15 residues. The CDR3 nucleotides read TGCGCCAGCAGCTTGACTAGCGGAAACCCCTACGAGCAGTACTTC. It is translated as CASSLTSGNPYEQYF.

The V call is TRBV19, the J call TRBJ2-2; D remains unclear. The V and J ends lost 3 bases and 6 bases respectively, with 8 bases between them. Germline values: CDR1 LNHDA, CDR2 SQIVND (reference sequence). The CDR3 runs 13 residues. The CDR3 protein is CASSILVAGELFF. The CDR3 DNA is TGTGCCAGTAGTATTTTGGTAGCCGGGGAGCTGTTTTTT.

The chain joins TRBV11-3 to TRBJ1-6, with 7 nucleotides matching TRBD1. V lost 3 bases, J lost 6 bases, and 2 bases stayed unmatched. The length of the CDR3 is 14 residues. Germline V gene sequence: CDR1 SGHNT, CDR2 YENEEA. Here the CDR3 reads CASSFQGVNSPLHF. The DNA for the CDR3 is TGTGCCAGCAGCTTCCAGGGGGTTAATTCACCCCTCCACTTT.